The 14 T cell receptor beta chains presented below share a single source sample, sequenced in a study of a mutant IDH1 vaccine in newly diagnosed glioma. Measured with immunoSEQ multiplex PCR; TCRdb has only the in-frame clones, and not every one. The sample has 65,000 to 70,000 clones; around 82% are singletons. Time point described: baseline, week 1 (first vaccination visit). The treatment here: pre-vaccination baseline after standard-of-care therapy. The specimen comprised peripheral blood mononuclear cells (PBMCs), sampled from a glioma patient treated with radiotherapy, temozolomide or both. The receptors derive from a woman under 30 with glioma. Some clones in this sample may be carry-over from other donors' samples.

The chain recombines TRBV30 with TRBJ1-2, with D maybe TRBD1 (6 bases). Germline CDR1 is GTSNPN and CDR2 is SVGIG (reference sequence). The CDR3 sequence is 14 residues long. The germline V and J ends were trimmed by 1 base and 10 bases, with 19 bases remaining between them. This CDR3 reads CAWSGGITDRDYTF. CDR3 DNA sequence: TGTGCCTGGAGTGGGGGTATAACGGACAGAGACTACACCTTC. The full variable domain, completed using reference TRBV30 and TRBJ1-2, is SQTIHQWPATLVQPVGSPLSLECTVEGTSNPNLYWYRQAAGRGLQLLFYSVGIGQISSEVPQNLSASRPQDRQFILSSKKLLLSDSGFYLCAWSGGITDRDYTFGSGTRLTVV.

The CDR3 loop reads CASSLDGKTNEKLFF. CDR3 sequence (DNA): TGCGCCAGCAGCTTGGATGGGAAAACTAATGAAAAACTGTTTTTT. The chain employs TRBV5-1 and TRBJ1-4; no firm D call. V was clipped by 0 bases and J by 1 base, with 7 bases between them. The CDR3 totals 15 residues. Germline assignment: CDR1 SGHRS and CDR2 YFSETQ.

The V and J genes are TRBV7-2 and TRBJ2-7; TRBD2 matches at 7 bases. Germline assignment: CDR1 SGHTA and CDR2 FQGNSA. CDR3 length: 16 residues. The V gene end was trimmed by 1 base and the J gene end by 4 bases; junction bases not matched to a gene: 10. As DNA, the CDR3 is TGTGCCAGCAGCTTAGATACAGCGGGAATCCCGTACGAGCAGTACTTC. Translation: CASSLDTAGIPYEQYF.

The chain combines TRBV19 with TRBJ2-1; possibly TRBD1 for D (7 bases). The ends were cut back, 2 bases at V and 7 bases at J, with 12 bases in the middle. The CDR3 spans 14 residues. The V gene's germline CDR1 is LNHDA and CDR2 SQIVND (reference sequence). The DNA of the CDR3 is TGTGCCAGTAGTATACGGGGGACAGCAAATGAGCAGTTCTTC. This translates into CASSIRGTANEQFF.

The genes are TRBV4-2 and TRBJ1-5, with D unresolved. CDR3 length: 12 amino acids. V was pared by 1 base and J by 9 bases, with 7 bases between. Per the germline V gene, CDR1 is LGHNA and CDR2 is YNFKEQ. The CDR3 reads CASSQGEWPQHF. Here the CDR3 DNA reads TGTGCCAGCAGCCAAGGTGAATGGCCCCAGCATTTT.

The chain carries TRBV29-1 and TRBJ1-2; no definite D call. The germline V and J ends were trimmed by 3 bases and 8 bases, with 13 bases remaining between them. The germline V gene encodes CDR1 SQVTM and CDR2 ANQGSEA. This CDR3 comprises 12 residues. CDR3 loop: CSVDPGSKGYTF. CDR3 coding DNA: TGCAGCGTTGACCCTGGCTCGAAAGGCTACACCTTC. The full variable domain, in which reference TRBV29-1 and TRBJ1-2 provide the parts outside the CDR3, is SAVISQKPSRDICQRGTSLTIQCQVDSQVTMMFWYRQQPGQSLTLIATANQGSEATYESGFVIDKFPISRPNLTFSTLTVSNMSPEDSSIYLCSVDPGSKGYTFGSGTRLTVV.

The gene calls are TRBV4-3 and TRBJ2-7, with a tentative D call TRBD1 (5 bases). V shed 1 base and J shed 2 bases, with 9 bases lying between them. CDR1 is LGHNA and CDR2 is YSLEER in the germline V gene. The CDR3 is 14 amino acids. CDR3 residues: CASSQGAGTYEQYF. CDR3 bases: TGCGCCAGCAGCCAAGGGGCAGGGACCTACGAGCAGTACTTC.

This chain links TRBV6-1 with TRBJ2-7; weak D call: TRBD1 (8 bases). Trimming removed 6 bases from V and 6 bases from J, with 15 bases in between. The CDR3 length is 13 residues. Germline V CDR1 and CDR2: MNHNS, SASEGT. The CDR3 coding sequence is TGTGCCAGCAGCGGTACAGGGGGGGGCGAGCAGTACTTC. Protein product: CASSGTGGGEQYF.

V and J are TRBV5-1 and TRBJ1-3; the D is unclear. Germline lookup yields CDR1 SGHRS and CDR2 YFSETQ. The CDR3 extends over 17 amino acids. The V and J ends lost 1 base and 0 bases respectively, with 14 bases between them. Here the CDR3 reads CASSLSSQASSGNTIYF. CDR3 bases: TGCGCCAGCAGCTTGTCTAGCCAGGCGAGCTCTGGAAACACCATATATTTT.

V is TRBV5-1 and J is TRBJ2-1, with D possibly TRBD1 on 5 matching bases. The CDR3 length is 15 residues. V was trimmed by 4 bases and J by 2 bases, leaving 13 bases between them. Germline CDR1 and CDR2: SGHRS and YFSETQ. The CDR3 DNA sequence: TGCGCCAGCAGCGGTGCAGGGCCCCCCTACAATGAGCAGTTCTTC. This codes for CASSGAGPPYNEQFF.

Here the CDR3 DNA reads TGTGCCAGCAGCTGGGGGGTTAGCCAGGCTTATGGGAAAACTGAAGCTTTCTTT. It yields the protein CASSWGVSQAYGKTEAFF. The J gene is TRBJ1-1, the V gene TRBV5-6; perhaps TRBD1 as D (5 bases). Germline V gene data show CDR1 as SGHDT and CDR2 as YYEEEE. V was shortened by 3 bases and J by 5 bases, with 26 bases between the two germline ends. This CDR3 comprises 18 residues.

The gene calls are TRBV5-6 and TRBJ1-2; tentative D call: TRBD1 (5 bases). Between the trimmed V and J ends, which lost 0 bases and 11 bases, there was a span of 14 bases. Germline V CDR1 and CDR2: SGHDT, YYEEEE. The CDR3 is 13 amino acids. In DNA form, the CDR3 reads TGTGCCAGCAGCTTGGCAGGGACCTCAGGGTACACCTTC. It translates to CASSLAGTSGYTF.

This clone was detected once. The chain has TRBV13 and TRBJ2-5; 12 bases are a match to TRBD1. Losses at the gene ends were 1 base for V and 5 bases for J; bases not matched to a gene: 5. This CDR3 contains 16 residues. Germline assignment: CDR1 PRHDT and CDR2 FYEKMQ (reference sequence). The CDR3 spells CASSLDGTGGVETQYF. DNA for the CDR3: TGTGCCAGCAGCTTAGACGGGACAGGGGGCGTTGAGACCCAGTACTTC.

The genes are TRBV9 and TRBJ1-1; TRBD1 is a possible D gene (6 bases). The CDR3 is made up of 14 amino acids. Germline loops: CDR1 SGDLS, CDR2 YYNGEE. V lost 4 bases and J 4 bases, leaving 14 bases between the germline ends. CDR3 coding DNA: TGTGCCAGCAGCCCCCCGGGGGGCGGCACTGAAGCTTTCTTT. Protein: CASSPPGGGTEAFF.